This T cell receptor beta chain was observed in a study of shared clonotypes between healthy human individuals. Clones were read by immunoSEQ multiplex PCR, and TCRdb kept only the in-frame ones, dropping some. This repertoire shows over 1.4 million clones, 96% found once; its top ten account for about 1.2%. A remark on this clone: Its target is not known.

Points from the study as a whole: Sampling involved blood alone; tissue repertoires likely differ.

The TCR was taken from a man younger than 45 in good health. What was sequenced was naive CD4+ T cells sorted from blood. Subset specified: CD45RA+ positively selected.

Here the CDR3 DNA reads TGTGCCAGCAGTGTTACACTAGCGGGACCATACGAGCAGTACTTC. This translates into CASSVTLAGPYEQYF. This chain uses TRBV6-1 with TRBJ2-7, with TRBD2 matching 10 bases. The CDR3 has 15 amino acids. The germline V gene has CDR1 MNHNS and CDR2 SASEGT. The ends lost 4 bases at V and 4 bases at J; junction bases unmatched: 7.